This T cell receptor beta chain stems from a study of cytomegalovirus exposure and HLA in healthy donors (dated by TCRdb to about 2017). In the study overall: In an earlier analysis of 587 of the donors, 250 to 350 Gb of sequence data and 117 million unique TCR beta sequences from some 170 million T cells were reported. An earlier analysis of some 500 of the donors applied high-throughput TCR beta sequencing to assess whether each TCR beta V gene segment acted as functional or pseudogenic. A later analysis re-examined previously published TCR beta repertoires from 500 to 700 donors and added high-resolution HLA genotyping to investigate patterns of TCR occurrence. The number of typed donors differed by locus: about 620-630 for A, B, C, DRB1 and DQB1; 500 to 550 for DQA1; approximately 600 for DPA1; and around 450 for DPB1. The aim of the study was to test whether cataloging public T cell receptors could identify signatures of past pathogen exposure. Among the roughly 410 genotyped donors, 81% belonged to the genetic ancestry cluster associated with self-reported Caucasian donors. Alongside the repertoire data, information on donor age, sex, ethnicity and CMV serostatus was compiled. To predict cytomegalovirus infection status, the study combined high-throughput TCR immunosequencing, statistical association of individual TCRs with disease status, and machine learning. Along with the approximately 700-subject first cohort, a separate validation cohort of approximately 110 different subjects was used. Roughly 5 DR-DQ haplotypes were treated as single units for association and clustering because of strong linkage in the cohort. An early release that covered 640 HLA-typed donors contained approximately 300 gigabases of sequencing data and around 85 million unique TCR sequences. On average, around 240,000 unique TCR beta nucleotide sequences were sequenced per donor among about 400 genotyped donors of the cohort, with about 19% of those sequences being non-productive. Both class I and class II loci were covered by HLA typing, at four-digit resolution. Genome-wide SNP genotypes for about 55% of the roughly 670 donors were used in a later genetic analysis, which treated that subset as a discovery cohort. The later analysis used no new phenotypic data to find candidate immune exposures, relying instead on TCR beta sequences and their occurrence across donors. Every repertoire in the discovery cohort had been generated on one and the same sequencing platform. Using immunosequencing, the study profiled T cell repertoires from around 680 subjects and related those repertoires to cytomegalovirus serostatus. The study at large found these results: Because the 87-base-pair reads could not distinguish some IMGT-functional V segments, including TRBV6-2 and TRBV6-3, those segments were excluded. HLA typing was unavailable for some donors at each locus, so association tests used only the typed subset. The authors suggested that the approach could potentially be extended to other disease states and immunological phenotypes. Broadly in line with IMGT annotations, most TCR beta V segments showed up in productive rearrangements about 87% or about 30% of the time in an earlier analysis of some 590 of the donors. In vitro tests confirmed that a few of the cytomegalovirus-associated TCR beta chains recognize cytomegalovirus antigens. In a later genetic analysis, fewer N-insertions in productive TCRs were reported among donors in an Asian-associated ancestry cluster than the roughly 700-donor mean. Cytomegalovirus status was reported to be diagnosed by the classifier with high specificity and sensitivity in both the original and validation cohorts. At a false discovery rate of 0.05, a later analysis linked around 17,000 TCR beta sequences to specific HLA alleles. The study listed 164 TCR beta chains as associated with cytomegalovirus. According to a later analysis, most CMV-associated TCR beta chains appeared to be HLA-restricted, and the HLA associations seemed to be driven largely by CMV exposure. Several of the top co-occurrence clusters appeared to be linked to parvovirus B19, influenza, CMV and Epstein-Barr virus, according to a later analysis. A later analysis found that TCR association rates varied across HLA loci, with DRB1 alleles showing the most associated TCRs and HLA-C alleles the fewest. Immune exposure information for the cohort was limited to CMV serostatus. A cluster of highly shared sequence variants was judged likely to represent a technical artifact of the sequencing pipeline. Linkage disequilibrium might explain the correlated functional status among segregating V segments, but an unknown experimental factor could not be ruled out. The cohort was sequenced for TCR beta chains only, and without alpha or paired-chain data the features that could be detected were limited. Compared with equally common non-associated chains, HLA-associated TCR beta chains in a later analysis were more clonally expanded and had lower generation probabilities. A further reported finding was that TCR beta sequences accurately predicted the HLA-A and HLA-B alleles for most subjects in the first cohort. Most TCR sequences were observed very rarely across donors, whereas some public TCRs were present in many individuals. Presence/absence analyses assumed roughly uniform sequencing depth across donors, an assumption that may not hold. Strong co-occurrence of HLA alleles, especially DR and DQ, made assigning TCR associations to individual alleles difficult. Because counts were too low, about 15 rarely observed V segments, including chromosome 9 orphons, were left out of the earlier analysis of 500 to 750 of the donors. V-gene and J-gene trimming of TCR beta chains was associated with a missense DCLRE1C variant in a later genetic analysis, and the association was replicated in an independent cohort.

CDR1 and CDR2, looked up from the germline V gene, are SGDLS and YYNGEE. The junction shows trimming of 3 bases on V and 3 bases on J, and the gene matches do not reach 5 bases of it. From its cysteine to its phenylalanine, the CDR3 spans 14 amino acids. The CDR3 DNA has 42 bases and is translated from base 1. Libraries were built with the immunoSEQ multiplex PCR assay. A mixture of 60 forward primers for TCR Vbeta segments and 13 reverse primers for TCR Jbeta segments was used in the multiplex PCR. The CDR3 region of rearranged TCR beta genes was amplified from genomic DNA by a multiplex PCR assay. On the Illumina HiSeq System, the amplified TCR beta libraries were sequenced as 87-base-pair reads. Concerning the study's data processing: Across the roughly 640 repertoires, a later analysis counted approximately 83 million unique TCR beta chains, roughly 11 million of which were shared by at least two donors. To remove PCR and sequencing errors, raw reads were error-corrected and collapsed into unique sequences using a nearest-neighbor algorithm that merged closely related sequences. To assign V, D and J gene segments, CDR3 sequences were aligned to IMGT reference sequences. Each retained sequence needed at least a six-nucleotide match to both a V gene segment and a J gene segment. A rearrangement was called productive if the CDR3 had no stop codons and remained in frame with V and J, and every other rearrangement was called non-productive. CDR3 was defined by IMGT convention, running from the second conserved V-encoded cysteine to the conserved J-encoded phenylalanine. The earlier analysis of about 590 of the donors excluded sequences that lacked an unambiguous match to a single V gene segment. An earlier analysis of fewer than 750 of the donors classified V segments as functional when productive rearrangements were above 56.7% and as segregating when the standard deviation between donors was above 5%. A statistical classification framework was built for diagnosing cytomegalovirus status from the catalog of TCR beta chain sequences. In a later analysis, TCR nucleotide sequences were compared against IMGT/GENE-DB human TR gene sequences so that V and J genes could be assigned. In a later analysis, CDR3 sequences and most-parsimonious VDJ recombination scenarios were assigned using the TCRdist pipeline. A later analysis defined each TCR beta chain by its CDR3 amino acid sequence plus V-gene family, and excluded reads lacking a unique V-gene family. In a later analysis, 500 to 700 highly shared, low-generation-probability nucleotide sequences were removed to address suspected cross-contamination and a sequencing artifact. For each public chain, a later analysis derived a clonal expansion index from normalized ranks of inferred template counts within each repertoire. In a later analysis, generation probabilities were computed with a VDJ recombination model fitted to out-of-frame rearrangements, and the resulting probabilities were checked against IGoR. In a later analysis, TCR-TCR, TCR-HLA and TCR-CMV co-occurrence was scored with hypergeometric tests, and a repertoire-size bias correction was applied to TCR pairs. To estimate false discovery rates, a later analysis permuted the HLA or CMV assignments 20 times. In a later analysis, co-occurring TCRs were grouped using DBSCAN, with TCRdist sequence similarity added in when clustering inside HLA-allele-positive subsets. Co-occurrence clustering excluded repertoires with fewer than 30,000 or more than 120,000 public chains, plus five with anomalous nucleotide sharing. The immuneACCESS repertoire file appears here via TCRdb, limited to in-frame rearrangements. These files lack a portion of the clones; in checked studies, under half of the deficit traces to unresolved V genes, and the cause of the others is not known. D and trimming come from the DNA, and the V and J calls and clone size come from that table. In all, the sample holds more than 95,000 clones, and 15% of those were seen once. About 0.79% of the sample is taken by the ten largest.

Only a few counts were recorded for this clone. The antigen it recognizes is unknown. Per-base qualities were not stored, and no clone one base away is much larger. The cohort was made up of 666 healthy bone marrow donors. At the time of sampling, all cohort members were nominally healthy, though unrecorded immune exposures were likely present. The donor tested CMV seronegative, placing the donor among the 352 seronegative members of the cohort. A peripheral blood sample was provided by each donor, and peripheral blood mononuclear cells were used for TCR beta sequencing. The Qiagen DNeasy Blood Extraction Kit was used to extract genomic DNA from the blood cell samples.

The material sequenced was PBMCs. The clonotype originates from a female donor in good health and CMV-seronegative. This sequence uses TRBV9 and TRBJ1-1, with 7 middle bases fitting TRBD1. The CDR3 reads as follows: CASSAQGLDTEAFF. The nucleotides are TGTGCCAGCAGCGCACAGGGGTTGGACACTGAAGCTTTCTTT.